This TCR beta chain was documented in a study of a mutant IDH1 vaccine in newly diagnosed glioma. Across the study: Beginning 4-6 weeks after radiotherapy alone, or with temozolomide cycles, vaccination took place.

Libraries were prepared by immunoSEQ multiplex PCR; TCRdb keeps only in-frame clonotypes and omits some of them. The table records approximately 61,000 clones, approximately 80% of them present only once. Time point described: week 11, during vaccination. Each dose delivered 300 ug of mutant IDH1 20-mer peptide subcutaneously with imiquimod. Each astrocytoma in the donors was new, WHO grade 3 or 4, IDH1-mutant and ATRX-lost. Concerning this clone itself: The antigen is not known.

Germline CDR1 and CDR2: SNHLY and FYNNEI. With 3 bases clipped from V and 9 bases from J, the junction kept 9 bases outside the gene matches. This CDR3 region has 15 residues. The chain combines TRBV2 with TRBJ2-3, with 10 bases fitting TRBD2. The sequences come from PBMCs, collected from a glioma patient whose treatment included an IDH1 peptide vaccine. The receptor was isolated from a man between 45 and 60 years old with glioma. The CDR3: CASSERASGSWTQYF. The CDR3 DNA sequence: TGTGCCAGCAGTGAGCGCGCTAGCGGGAGTTGGACGCAGTATTTT.